The 3 T cell receptor beta chains below all came from one sample that was sequenced in a study of blood T cells in healthy people across ages (dated by TCRdb to about 2015). Library generation was performed with 5' RACE. Reads for this sample came from an Illumina HiSeq 2500. A second roughly 6 to 11 cycle PCR used a sample-barcoded 5' primer and a J-beta primer mix. The public reads were reanalyzed by TCRdb: fastp trimming at Q25, MiXCR alignment, in-frame beta chains only. Each record represents a unique CDR3 protein, reported with the most common genes and DNA among its rows. A total of about 730,000 distinct CDR3 sequences appear in this sample, about 42% of them only once. Jointly, the top ten make up 20% to 25% of the sample. The sequencing sample was made of blood. All receptors come from a woman aged 60-70 years in good health.

This clonotype occurred a few times. The chain carries TRBV28 and TRBJ2-7; 11 bases line up with TRBD1. The CDR3 has 15 amino acids. With 3 bases clipped from V and 3 bases from J, the junction kept 4 bases outside the gene matches. The germline CDR1 and CDR2 sequences are MDHEN and SYDVKM. This CDR3 is CASSFFGTGGYEQYF. The DNA for the CDR3 is TGTGCCAGCAGTTTCTTCGGGACAGGGGGCTACGAGCAGTACTTC.

V and J are TRBV28 and TRBJ1-5, with D possibly TRBD1 on 6 matching bases. Trimming pared 4 bases from V and 6 bases from J, leaving 13 bases between. The CDR3 loop spans 14 amino acids. Germline V lookup: CDR1 MDHEN, CDR2 SYDVKM. The CDR3 loop reads CASSSGEFLQPQHF. Written as DNA, the CDR3 is TGTGCCAGCAGTTCAGGGGAATTTCTTCAGCCCCAGCATTTT.

There are a few counts of this clonotype. The chain couples TRBV9 to TRBJ2-1, with D perhaps given as TRBD1 or TRBD2 (5 bases each). The V gene lost 5 bases and the J gene lost 3 bases, with 27 bases spanning the gap. Germline V lookup: CDR1 SGDLS, CDR2 YYNGEE. The CDR3 extends over 19 amino acids. The CDR3 region is CASSRSGVGEGVFYNEQFF. In DNA, the CDR3 is TGTGCCAGCAGTCGTAGTGGGGTCGGGGAAGGGGTGTTCTACAATGAGCAGTTCTTC.